What follows are 14 T cell receptor beta chains derived from one specimen sequenced in a study of T cells in Graves' hyperthyroidism and ophthalmopathy. Researchers took RNA transcripts and amplified the TCR beta CDR3 regions from them. Initially, a first-round RT-PCR of the TCR CDR3 employed the HTBI primer set. TCRdb passed the multiplex PCR reads through MiXCR, listing each CDR3 protein once. This table has roughly 580,000 distinct CDR3 sequences, roughly 14% appearing once. The sequenced sample consisted of blood. Receptors were obtained from a woman aged 25 to 39 with Graves' hyperthyroidism that later progressed to Graves' ophthalmopathy.

The chain's CDR3 is CSARGTGSTRPSGELFF. CDR3 DNA: TGCAGTGCTAGGGGGACAGGGAGTACCCGACCAAGTGGGGAGCTGTTTTTT. This sequence joins TRBV20-1 and TRBJ2-2, with 9 bases matching TRBD1. V shed 3 bases and J 8 bases; nucleotides not matched to a gene: 16. There are 17 residues in the CDR3. Germline V CDR1 and CDR2: DFQATT, SNEGSKA (reference sequence).

This clonotype was counted ten times or more. This chain uses TRBV12-3 or TRBV12-4 with TRBJ2-7; D might be TRBD1 (6 bases). Deletions cut 6 bases from V and 3 bases from J, with 12 bases between. CDR3 length: 13 amino acids. CDR3 sequence (DNA): TGTGCCAGCAGCGACAGGTTCGGCTACGAGCAGTACTTC. Translation: CASSDRFGYEQYF.

Ten or more counts support this clonotype. V gene TRBV12-3 or TRBV12-4 combines with J gene TRBJ2-5, with TRBD2 identical over 11 bases. The CDR3 extends over 16 amino acids. Unmatched junction bases numbered 10, after V lost 5 bases and J lost 5 bases. In DNA, the CDR3 is TGTGCCAGCAGTCCCGGCCTGACTAGCGGGACGGAGACCCAGTACTTC. Translating it yields CASSPGLTSGTETQYF.

This clonotype showed up many times. The rearrangement links TRBV12-3 or TRBV12-4 to TRBJ2-2, with D perhaps matching TRBD2 (6 bases). V lost 6 bases and J lost 7, with 21 bases in between. CDR3 size: 16 residues. CDR3 bases: TGTGCCAGCAGGACAGATAGATGGGGGGATGGCGGGGAGCTGTTTTTT. It specifies CASRTDRWGDGGELFF.

This clonotype was found a few times. The chain recombines TRBV6-5 with TRBJ2-2; D possibly corresponds to TRBD2 (5 bases). Germline CDR1 reads MNHEY; CDR2 reads SVGAGI. This CDR3 spans 15 amino acids. Trimming shortened V by 0 bases and J by 6 bases, and 11 bases separated the two germline ends. The CDR3 here is CASSYSLAGPGELFF. The CDR3 DNA sequence: TGTGCCAGCAGTTACTCGCTAGCAGGTCCCGGGGAGCTGTTTTTT.

There are many counts of this clonotype. This sequence joins TRBV7-9 and TRBJ2-3, with D perhaps TRBD2 (6 bases). The ends were cut back, 1 base at V and 3 bases at J, with 11 bases in the middle. This CDR3 region has 15 residues. Germline V CDR1 and CDR2: SEHNR, FQNEAQ (reference sequence). The CDR3 DNA is TGTGCCAGCAGCTTAGGAGGGACTCTAACAGATACGCAGTATTTT. Its translation: CASSLGGTLTDTQYF. Based on the CDR3 plus reference TRBV7-9 and TRBJ2-3, the full variable domain is DTGVSQNPRHKITKRGQNVTFRCDPISEHNRLYWYRQTLGQGPEFLTYFQNEAQLEKSRLLSDRFSAERPKGSFSTLEIQRTEQGDSAMYLCASSLGGTLTDTQYFGPGTRLTVL.

This rearrangement joins TRBV5-1 to TRBJ2-4, with 8 bases matching TRBD1. Unmatched junction bases numbered 10, after V lost 2 bases and J lost 6 bases. Germline-derived CDR1 and CDR2 are SGHRS and YFSETQ. CDR3 length equals 16 residues. The CDR3 nucleotides are TGCGCCAGCAGCTTTCCCCAGGGGGCTGGGGGAAACATTCAGTACTTC. It specifies CASSFPQGAGGNIQYF.

On this clonotype: A junction end diverges from the germline sequence, so it may reflect a read error. CDR3 sequence (DNA): TGTACCAGCAGTGAGTCAGTTAGCGGGAGGTACATTCAGTACTTC. This encodes CTSSESVSGRYIQYF. V usage is TRBV12-3 or TRBV12-4 and J usage is TRBJ2-4, with 10 nucleotides matching TRBD2. The CDR3 is 15 amino acids.

This chain uses TRBV20-1 with TRBJ2-3, with 8 bases that match TRBD1. The CDR3 contains 15 residues. Germline V gene data show CDR1 as DFQATT and CDR2 as SNEGSKA (reference sequence). Trimming took 6 bases from V and 1 from J; bases not matched to a gene: 9. The CDR3 DNA is TGCAGTGCCCCTTCAGGGGGCGCGGGCACAGATACGCAGTATTTT. It is translated as CSAPSGGAGTDTQYF.

The genes are TRBV7-3 and TRBJ1-1, with 9 bases fitting TRBD1. CDR1 and CDR2 from the germline V gene are SGHTA and FQGTGA. The trim removed 6 bases at V and 1 base at J, leaving 3 bases unmatched. The CDR3 contains 14 residues. CDR3 sequence reads: CASRVTGGNTEAFF. The CDR3 nucleotides read TGTGCCAGCAGGGTGACAGGGGGGAACACTGAAGCTTTCTTT. Filled out from reference TRBV7-3 and TRBJ1-1, the complete variable domain reads GAGVSQTPSNKVTEKGKYVELRCDPISGHTALYWYRQSLGQGPEFLIYFQGTGAADDSGLPNDRFFAVRPEGSVSTLKIQRTERGDSAVYLCASRVTGGNTEAFFGQGTRLTVV.

This clonotype was observed at least ten times. The V gene is TRBV6-2 or TRBV6-3, the J gene TRBJ2-7; 9 positions match TRBD1. V was clipped by 3 bases and J by 8 bases; unmatched bases: 5. This CDR3 is 13 amino acids long. The V gene's germline CDR1 is MNHEY and CDR2 SVGEGT. DNA for the CDR3: TGTGCCAGCAGTTATTGGACAGGGGAGCAGCAGTACTTC. As protein: CASSYWTGEQQYF.

In its sample, this clonotype was seen many times. CDR3 bases: TGTGCCAGCACCTCCGGGGGAACCTACGAGCAGTACTTC. This codes for CASTSGGTYEQYF. The genes are TRBV28 and TRBJ2-7, with D maybe TRBD2 (6 bases). This CDR3 has 13 amino acids. V lost 7 bases and J lost 2, with 12 bases in between. The V gene's germline CDR1 is MDHEN and CDR2 SYDVKM.

Many counts were recorded for this clonotype. The rearrangement links TRBV19 to TRBJ2-7; the match to TRBD1 covers 10 bases. J was trimmed by 5 bases and V by 6 bases; bases with no gene match: 10. The CDR3 length is 15 residues. Germline V gene data show CDR1 as LNHDA and CDR2 as SQIVND (reference sequence). For the CDR3, the DNA is TGTGCCAGTAGAGCAGCACCGGGACAGGGGCACGAGCAGTACTTC. The encoded protein is CASRAAPGQGHEQYF.

This clonotype came up a few times. A much larger clone is a single base away; this may be a read error. The chain links TRBV27 to TRBJ1-3; no firm D call. CDR1 is MNHEY, CDR2 SMNVEV, per germline (reference sequence). V was trimmed by 4 bases and J by 0 bases, leaving 4 bases between them. The CDR3 is 13 residues long. In DNA form, the CDR3 reads TGTGCCAGCAGTTACCGCTCTGGAAACACCATATATTTT. Protein: CASSYRSGNTIYF.